These T cell receptor beta chains were read from a single sample in a study of cytomegalovirus exposure and HLA in healthy donors. The data were produced by immunoSEQ multiplex PCR, yet TCRdb's version contains in-frame clones alone and is incomplete. Found here are roughly 80,000 clones, about 60% of them singletons; the top ten hold over 5.5%. Sequencing input: PBMCs. These receptors all come from a man aged 25-40 years in good health and CMV-seropositive. Each CDR3 is given with its conserved first and last residue. The D gene is left open where the match is weak. The listing skips clone size in some rows; elsewhere it reads once, few, many or a size class.

d_gene,abundance,j_gene,v_gene,len,CDR3aa,CDR3nt
NA,NA,TRBJ2-7,TRBV6-5,15,CASSYSESGALEQYF,TGTGCCAGCAGTTACTCAGAATCGGGAGCGCTCGAGCAGTACTTC
NA,few,TRBJ2-2,TRBV5-6,14,CASSGRQVTGELFF,TGTGCCAGCAGCGGGCGACAGGTCACCGGGGAGCTGTTTTTT
NA,NA,TRBJ1-1,TRBV4-2,11,CASNRGLEAFF,TGTGCCAGCAATAGGGGGTTAGAAGCTTTCTTT
NA,few,TRBJ2-7,TRBV2,13,CASSVRVQYEQYF,TGTGCCAGCAGTGTCAGGGTTCAGTACGAGCAGTACTTC
NA,NA,TRBJ2-7,TRBV7-2,15,CASSLLGGFRYEQYF,TGTGCCAGCAGCTTATTGGGGGGATTCCGTTACGAGCAGTACTTC
TRBD2,few,TRBJ2-1,TRBV4-1,16,CASSQEGAGGPLEQFF,TGCGCCAGCAGCCAAGAGGGAGCGGGGGGGCCCCTTGAGCAGTTCTTC
TRBD2,NA,TRBJ2-1,TRBV2,16,CASSDGLAGYYNEQFF,TGTGCCAGCAGTGACGGGTTAGCGGGGTACTACAATGAGCAGTTCTTC
TRBD2,NA,TRBJ2-7,TRBV9,14,CASSVGAGAYEQYF,TGTGCCAGCAGCGTAGGAGCGGGGGCCTACGAGCAGTACTTC
TRBD2,NA,TRBJ2-3,TRBV28,16,CASSGRSEREGDTQYF,TGTGCCAGCAGTGGTAGGAGCGAACGGGAGGGAGATACGCAGTATTTT
NA,NA,TRBJ1-1,TRBV28,14,CASSLSPRNTEAFF,TGTGCCAGCAGTTTATCCCCGAGGAACACTGAAGCTTTCTTT
TRBD1,few,TRBJ1-3,TRBV7-9,16,CASSWIGQGTGNTIYF,TGTGCCAGCAGCTGGATAGGACAGGGGACAGGAAACACCATATATTTT
NA,few,TRBJ2-5,TRBV19,15,CASSIGSSAGETQYF,TGTGCCAGTAGTATCGGTTCTTCAGCAGGGGAGACCCAGTACTTC
TRBD1,few,TRBJ1-2,TRBV5-1,13,CASTGDSNYGYTF,TGCGCCAGCACCGGGGACAGTAACTATGGCTACACCTTC
NA,NA,TRBJ2-3,TRBV2,13,CASSVSLEDTQYF,TGTGCCAGCAGTGTTTCTCTGGAGGATACGCAGTATTTT
NA,NA,TRBJ1-4,TRBV6-6,14,CASSYQGPVEKLFF,TGTGCCAGCAGTTATCAGGGGCCGGTCGAAAAACTGTTTTTT
NA,NA,TRBJ2-5,TRBV28,17,CASSRNGQGGGGETQYF,TGTGCCAGCAGTCGAAACGGACAGGGAGGGGGCGGAGAGACCCAGTACTTC
TRBD1,NA,TRBJ2-4,TRBV7-2,15,CASSLEDRGQRIQYF,TGTGCCAGCAGCTTAGAAGACAGGGGGCAAAGGATTCAGTACTTC
NA,NA,TRBJ1-2,TRBV29-1,13,CSVVVTADYGYTF,TGCAGCGTTGTTGTGACAGCCGATTATGGCTACACCTTC
NA,NA,TRBJ2-7,TRBV5-4,15,CASSGGTRSRYEQYF,TGTGCCAGCAGCGGTGGGACAAGGTCGCGTTACGAGCAGTACTTC
NA,NA,TRBJ2-2,TRBV5-4,15,CASTSGLANTGELFF,TGTGCCAGCACTTCGGGTTTGGCGAACACCGGGGAGCTGTTTTTT
NA,few,TRBJ1-1,TRBV19,12,CASRRTDAEAFF,TGTGCCAGTAGAAGGACAGACGCTGAAGCTTTCTTT
NA,NA,TRBJ2-2,TRBV28,18,CASTLPGARGLSGGELFF,TGTGCCAGCACCCTGCCAGGGGCCCGGGGTCTTAGTGGCGGGGAGCTGTTTTTT
NA,few,TRBJ1-4,TRBV28,15,CATRTAGTKGEKLFF,TGTGCCACCCGGACGGCCGGGACAAAAGGGGAAAAACTGTTTTTT
TRBD1,NA,TRBJ2-1,TRBV14,18,CASSSISPGQGPYNEQFF,TGTGCCAGCAGCTCTATCTCCCCGGGACAGGGACCCTACAATGAGCAGTTCTTC
TRBD1,NA,TRBJ2-6,TRBV10-3,17,CAILGQGEGSRANVLTF,TGTGCCATCCTAGGACAGGGAGAGGGTTCTAGGGCCAACGTCCTGACTTTC
NA,NA,TRBJ2-2,TRBV5-1,13,CASSLGGSGELFF,TGCGCCAGCAGCTTAGGAGGATCCGGGGAGCTGTTTTTT
NA,NA,TRBJ1-1,TRBV6-6,13,CASRRTGPTEAFF,TGTGCCAGCAGGAGAACAGGGCCCACTGAAGCTTTCTTT
NA,NA,TRBJ2-5,TRBV4-3,15,CASSQSVAGLETQYF,TGCGCCAGCAGCCAAAGCGTAGCAGGGCTCGAGACCCAGTACTTC
TRBD1,few,TRBJ2-5,TRBV19,15,CASSIDLGGGETQYF,TGTGCCAGTAGTATAGATCTAGGGGGCGGGGAGACCCAGTACTTC
NA,NA,TRBJ1-1,TRBV2,13,CASSSVGGLEAFF,TGTGCCAGCAGTTCTGTTGGCGGACTTGAAGCTTTCTTT
TRBD1,few,TRBJ1-4,TRBV25-1,15,CASSERAGGNEKLFF,TGTGCCAGCAGTGAGCGGGCAGGGGGGAATGAAAAACTGTTTTTT
TRBD1,NA,TRBJ2-1,TRBV6-1,15,CASRTGGSVWNEQFF,TGTGCCAGCCGTACAGGGGGATCGGTTTGGAATGAGCAGTTCTTC
TRBD1,few,TRBJ1-5,TRBV19,14,CASTDRAPNQPQHF,TGTGCCAGTACAGACAGGGCCCCTAATCAGCCCCAGCATTTT
TRBD1,few,TRBJ2-2,TRBV4-3,17,CASSQAGTGLEVGELFF,TGCGCCAGCAGCCAAGCGGGGACAGGGCTCGAGGTGGGGGAGCTGTTTTTT
TRBD1,NA,TRBJ1-3,TRBV11-2,16,CASSWDRPVSGNTIYF,TGTGCCAGCAGTTGGGACAGGCCCGTCTCTGGAAACACCATATATTTT
NA,few,TRBJ1-6,TRBV27,16,CASSVRGFSYNSPLHF,TGTGCCAGCAGTGTGCGAGGGTTCTCCTATAATTCACCCCTCCACTTT
TRBD1,NA,TRBJ1-1,TRBV5-1,18,CASSASVGQGRMNTEAFF,TGCGCCAGCAGCGCCTCCGTGGGACAGGGACGGATGAACACTGAAGCTTTCTTT
NA,NA,TRBJ1-1,TRBV28,14,CASSRLGVGGEAFF,TGTGCCAGCAGCCGTCTTGGGGTAGGGGGTGAAGCTTTCTTT
TRBD2,few,TRBJ2-7,TRBV11-2,17,CASSHRTSGTSSYEQYF,TGTGCCAGCAGCCATAGGACTAGCGGGACCAGCTCCTACGAGCAGTACTTC
TRBD1,few,TRBJ1-1,TRBV9,15,CASSRTGRMNTEAFF,TGTGCCAGCAGCCGGACAGGGAGGATGAACACTGAAGCTTTCTTT
TRBD1,NA,TRBJ2-3,TRBV29-1,14,CSVGLARGQDTQYF,TGCAGCGTTGGCCTAGCCAGGGGGCAAGATACGCAGTATTTT
TRBD1,few,TRBJ1-2,TRBV6-5,16,CASSYSGTGGHQGYTF,TGTGCCAGCAGTTACTCGGGGACAGGGGGACATCAGGGCTACACCTTC
TRBD2,NA,TRBJ2-3,TRBV4-1,17,CASSQDGRLAGTDTQYF,TGCGCCAGCAGCCAAGATGGAAGACTAGCGGGGACAGATACGCAGTATTTT
NA,NA,TRBJ2-7,TRBV27,13,CASSIRAPYEQYF,TGTGCCAGCAGTATCAGGGCCCCCTACGAGCAGTACTTC
TRBD1,NA,TRBJ2-3,TRBV5-1,16,CASSRDSQISTDTQYF,TGCGCCAGCAGCCGGGACAGTCAGATTAGCACAGATACGCAGTATTTT
TRBD1,NA,TRBJ1-1,TRBV28,16,CASSFPRTGTNTEAFF,TGTGCCAGCAGTTTCCCAAGGACAGGGACGAACACTGAAGCTTTCTTT
TRBD1,few,TRBJ1-2,TRBV5-1,14,CASSLSQGAGGYTF,TGCGCCAGCAGCTTGTCACAGGGGGCAGGTGGCTACACCTTC
NA,NA,TRBJ2-1,TRBV15,15,CATSRGGSDYNEQFF,TGTGCCACCAGCAGAGGAGGGTCCGATTACAATGAGCAGTTCTTC
TRBD1,few,TRBJ2-2,TRBV19,14,CASRGTGVAGELFF,TGTGCCAGTAGGGGTACAGGGGTGGCCGGGGAGCTGTTTTTT
NA,NA,TRBJ2-7,TRBV4-1,14,CASSHQADSYEQYF,TGCGCCAGCAGCCACCAGGCAGACTCCTACGAGCAGTACTTC
TRBD1,few,TRBJ1-3,TRBV28,14,CASTPTGAGNTIYF,TGTGCCAGCACCCCGACAGGGGCTGGAAACACCATATATTTT
TRBD2,NA,TRBJ2-7,TRBV27,16,CASSLSTSGGAYEQYF,TGTGCCAGCAGTTTATCAACTAGCGGGGGGGCCTACGAGCAGTACTTC
TRBD2,NA,TRBJ2-3,TRBV11-3,17,CASSSGPLAASTDTQYF,TGTGCCAGCAGCTCCGGGCCACTAGCGGCAAGCACAGATACGCAGTATTTT
NA,once,TRBJ2-1,TRBV19,14,CASSPFHGYNEQFF,TGTGCCAGTAGTCCGTTTCACGGTTACAATGAGCAGTTCTTC
TRBD1,NA,TRBJ2-3,TRBV9,15,CASSVVGQGYDTQYF,TGTGCCAGCAGCGTAGTCGGACAGGGTTACGATACGCAGTATTTT
TRBD1,NA,TRBJ2-7,TRBV7-9,12,CASSGTGYEQYF,TGTGCCAGCAGCGGGACAGGCTACGAGCAGTACTTC
NA,NA,TRBJ1-3,TRBV29-1,13,CSARPNSGNTIYF,TGCAGCGCTAGACCGAACTCTGGAAACACCATATATTTT
TRBD2,NA,TRBJ2-1,TRBV19,13,CATLGTSARRQFF,TGTGCCACCCTCGGGACTAGCGCCCGTCGGCAGTTCTTC
NA,NA,TRBJ1-2,TRBV5-1,13,CASRATGNYGYTF,TGCGCCAGCAGGGCTACGGGGAACTATGGCTACACCTTC
NA,few,TRBJ2-1,TRBV11-2,15,CASSQAPNSYNEQFF,TGTGCCAGCAGCCAGGCACCGAACTCCTACAATGAGCAGTTCTTC